This section outlines one TCR beta chain sequence together with its context. What it binds is not known. A much larger clone lies one base from this, so it may be a read error. Uncontrolled infection, other autoimmune disease, pregnancy or lactation barred patients from enrollment. The sample is drawn from a study of T cells in Graves' hyperthyroidism and ophthalmopathy. General study results and limits: In blood, most of the thyroid clonotypes expanded above 0.001 were also present.

Authors of the study amplified TCR beta CDR3 regions from RNA transcripts. First-round RT-PCR with HTBI primers amplified the TCR CDR3 region. TCRdb re-called the multiplex PCR reads with MiXCR, one entry per CDR3 protein. The sample contains around 580,000 distinct CDR3 sequences, 15% to 20% of which appear only once. The CDR3 sequence is 14 residues long. Trimming stripped 8 bases from V and 6 bases from J, with 20 bases between. Germline V gene lookup returns CDR1 SGHTA and CDR2 FQGNSA. Sample: blood. This receptor was identified in a woman aged 18-35 years with Graves' hyperthyroidism. V and J are TRBV7-2 and TRBJ2-7; maybe TRBD2 (5 bases). CDR3: CASCAVASSGEQYF. The CDR3 bases are TGTGCCAGCTGCGCCGTGGCTAGCTCGGGCGAGCAGTACTTC. Variable domain in full (rest from reference TRBV7-2 and TRBJ2-7): GAGVSQSPSNKVTEKGKDVELRCDPISGHTALYWYRQSLGQGLEFLIYFQGNSAPDKSGLPSDRFSAERTGGSVSTLTIQRTQQEDSAVYLCASCAVASSGEQYFGPGTRLTVT.